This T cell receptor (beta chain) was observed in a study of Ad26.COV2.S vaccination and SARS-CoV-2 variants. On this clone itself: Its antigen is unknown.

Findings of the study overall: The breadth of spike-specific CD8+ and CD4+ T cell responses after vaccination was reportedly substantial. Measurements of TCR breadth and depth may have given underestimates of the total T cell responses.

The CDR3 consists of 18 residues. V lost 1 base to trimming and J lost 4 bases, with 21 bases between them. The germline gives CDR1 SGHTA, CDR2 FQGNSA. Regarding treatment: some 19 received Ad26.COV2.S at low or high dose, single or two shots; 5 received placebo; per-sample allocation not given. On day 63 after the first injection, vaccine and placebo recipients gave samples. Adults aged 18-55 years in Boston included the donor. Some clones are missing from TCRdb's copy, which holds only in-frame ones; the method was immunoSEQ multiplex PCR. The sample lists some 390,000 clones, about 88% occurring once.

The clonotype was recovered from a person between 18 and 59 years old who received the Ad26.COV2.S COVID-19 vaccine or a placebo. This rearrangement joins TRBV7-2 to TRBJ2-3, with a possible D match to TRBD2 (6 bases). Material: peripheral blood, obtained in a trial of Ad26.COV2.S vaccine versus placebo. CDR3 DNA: TGTGCCAGCAGCTTAGAGTGGGGGGACCCATTGGGCCCAGATACGCAGTATTTT. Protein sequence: CASSLEWGDPLGPDTQYF.